This TCR beta chain was recovered during a study of cytomegalovirus exposure and HLA in healthy donors (dated by TCRdb to about 2017). As for the study more broadly: In an earlier analysis of 450 to 750 of the donors, around 290 Gb of sequence data and 90 million to 120 million unique TCR beta sequences from 180 million or so T cells were reported. The T cell repertoires of about 700 subjects were profiled by immunosequencing and related to cytomegalovirus serostatus. About five DR-DQ haplotypes were treated as single units for association and clustering because of strong linkage in the cohort. All discovery cohort repertoires had been generated using a single sequencing platform. In the later analysis, no new phenotypic data were used to find candidate immune exposures; instead, reliance was placed on TCR beta sequences and their occurrence across donors. The number of donors typed differed by locus, with about 629-640 for A, B, C, DRB1 and DQB1, over 500 for DQA1, 600 to 610 for DPA1, and roughly 450 for DPB1. Of the approximately 400 genotyped donors, about 80% fell in the genetic ancestry cluster associated with self-reported Caucasian donors. The study combined high-throughput TCR immunosequencing, statistical association of individual TCRs with disease status, and machine learning to predict cytomegalovirus infection status. Along with the roughly 610-subject first cohort, a separate validation cohort of more than 90 different subjects was used. Class I and class II HLA loci were covered by the typing at four-digit resolution. On average, approximately 250,000 unique TCR beta nucleotide sequences were sequenced per donor among 398 genotyped donors of the cohort, with about 17% of those sequences being non-productive. Donor age, sex, ethnicity and CMV serostatus were compiled alongside the repertoire data. An earlier analysis of about 600 of the donors used high-throughput TCR beta sequencing to judge whether each TCR beta V gene segment behaved as functional or pseudogenic. The study was designed to test whether signatures of past pathogen exposure could be identified by cataloging public T cell receptors. Genome-wide SNP genotypes for about three fifths of the 666 donors were used in a later genetic analysis, which treated that subset as a discovery cohort. An early release covering 500 to 750 HLA-typed donors comprised approximately 300 gigabases of sequencing data and around 86 million unique TCR sequences. In a later analysis, previously published TCR beta repertoires from several hundred donors were re-analyzed and high-resolution HLA genotyping was added so that TCR occurrence patterns could be studied. The investigation overall reported the following: An association between a missense DCLRE1C variant and V-gene and J-gene trimming of TCR beta chains was found in a later genetic analysis and replicated in an independent cohort. A few of the identified cytomegalovirus-associated TCR beta chains were confirmed in vitro to be specific for cytomegalovirus antigens. In a later analysis, the rate of TCR association differed among HLA loci, with DRB1 alleles having the most associated TCRs and HLA-C alleles having the fewest. According to the authors, the approach could potentially be generalized to other disease states and immunological phenotypes. Only TCR beta chains were sequenced in this cohort, and the absence of alpha or paired-chain data limited detectable features. When HLA alleles, especially DR and DQ, strongly co-occurred, TCR associations were difficult to assign to individual alleles. Most TCR sequences were seen in very few donors, while some public TCRs were found in many individuals. CMV serostatus was the only immune exposure information available for the cohort. Because HLA typing was missing for some donors at each locus, association tests included only the typed subset. At a false discovery rate of 0.05, a later analysis linked under 20,000 TCR beta sequences to specific HLA alleles. A total of 150 or so TCR beta chains were listed by the study as associated with cytomegalovirus. In an earlier analysis of more than 450 of the donors, most TCR beta V segments were observed in productive rearrangements about 90% or about 30% of the time, broadly matching IMGT annotations. In both the original and validation cohorts, the classifier was reported to diagnose cytomegalovirus status with high specificity and sensitivity. Correlated functional status among segregating V segments might reflect linkage disequilibrium, but an unknown experimental factor could not be ruled out. According to a later analysis, most CMV-associated TCR beta chains appeared to be HLA-restricted, and the HLA associations seemed to be driven largely by CMV exposure. In a later analysis, several top co-occurrence clusters were reported to appear linked to parvovirus B19, influenza, CMV and Epstein-Barr virus. Sequencing depth was assumed to be roughly uniform across donors in the presence/absence analyses, though that assumption may not hold. Roughly 15 rarely observed V segments, including chromosome 9 orphons, were excluded from the earlier analysis of several hundred of the donors because counts were too low. A further reported finding was that TCR beta sequences accurately predicted the HLA-A and HLA-B alleles for most subjects in the first cohort. A later analysis found that HLA-associated TCR beta chains were more clonally expanded and had lower generation probabilities than equally common non-associated chains. According to a later genetic analysis, donors in an Asian-associated ancestry cluster had fewer N-insertions in productive TCRs than the approximately 690-donor mean. A cluster of highly shared sequence variants was judged likely to represent a technical artifact of the sequencing pipeline. Some IMGT-functional V segments, including TRBV6-2 and TRBV6-3, could not be distinguished by the 87-base-pair reads and were therefore excluded.

The cohort consisted of approximately 670 healthy bone marrow donors. Cohort members were all nominally healthy when sampled, although unrecorded immune exposures were likely present. The donor tested CMV seropositive and was one of the 289 seropositive cohort members. A peripheral blood sample was provided by each donor, and peripheral blood mononuclear cells were used for TCR beta sequencing. Genomic DNA was extracted from the blood cell samples with the Qiagen DNeasy Blood Extraction Kit. Library method: the immunoSEQ multiplex PCR assay. For the multiplex PCR, a mixture combining 60 forward primers for TCR Vbeta segments and 13 reverse primers for TCR Jbeta segments was used. A multiplex PCR assay on genomic DNA amplified the CDR3 region of rearranged TCR beta genes. The amplified TCR beta libraries were sequenced on the Illumina HiSeq System as 87-base-pair reads. In the source study's methods: In a later analysis, around 80 million unique TCR beta chains were counted across the 690 or so repertoires, and roughly 11 million of these chains were shared by at least two donors. Raw reads were error-corrected and collapsed into unique sequences with a nearest-neighbor algorithm that merged closely related sequences to remove PCR and sequencing errors. CDR3 sequences were aligned to IMGT reference sequences to assign V, D and J gene segments. For a sequence to be retained, a match of at least six nucleotides was required to both a V gene segment and a J gene segment. Rearrangements were classified as productive when the CDR3 lacked stop codons and remained in frame with V and J, and all other rearrangements were classified as non-productive. CDR3 was defined according to IMGT convention as the region running from the second conserved V-encoded cysteine to the conserved J-encoded phenylalanine. The earlier analysis of 587 of the donors excluded sequences that lacked an unambiguous match to a single V gene segment. An earlier analysis of about 590 of the donors classified V segments as functional when productive rearrangements were above 56.7% and as segregating when the standard deviation between donors was above 5%. To diagnose cytomegalovirus status from the catalog of TCR beta chain sequences, a statistical classification framework was built. A later analysis assigned V and J genes by comparing TCR nucleotide sequences with IMGT/GENE-DB human TR gene sequences. Using the TCRdist pipeline, a later analysis assigned CDR3 sequences along with most-parsimonious VDJ recombination scenarios. In a later analysis, each TCR beta chain was defined by its CDR3 amino acid sequence together with its V-gene family, and reads lacking a unique V-gene family were excluded. To address suspected cross-contamination and a sequencing artifact, a later analysis removed some 620 highly shared, low-generation-probability nucleotide sequences. In a later analysis, a clonal expansion index was calculated for each public chain from normalized within-repertoire ranks of inferred template counts. In a later analysis, generation probabilities were computed using a VDJ recombination model fitted to out-of-frame rearrangements, and the results were checked against IGoR. In a later analysis, hypergeometric tests were used to score TCR-TCR, TCR-HLA and TCR-CMV co-occurrence, with a repertoire-size bias correction applied to TCR pairs. A later analysis estimated false discovery rates by permuting HLA or CMV assignments 20 times. A later analysis grouped co-occurring TCRs with DBSCAN, adding TCRdist sequence similarity when clustering within HLA-allele-positive subsets. For co-occurrence clustering, repertoires with fewer than 30,000 or more than 120,000 public chains were excluded, along with about five repertoires with anomalous nucleotide sharing. Held by TCRdb, this immuneACCESS table contains in-frame sequences only and omits some clones. Under half of the omission traces to an unresolved V gene where checked; the cause of the rest is unknown. The V and J calls and clone size were taken over from that table, and D and trimming were inferred from the DNA. A total of roughly 190,000 clones appear in this sample, 79% of them only once. The ten largest clones represent over 1.5% of the sample.

V is trimmed back by 3 bases and J by 0 bases, and the junction contains 6 bases that no gene match accounts for. The CDR1 and CDR2 encoded by the germline V gene are SGDLS and YYNGEE. The CDR3 starts with the cysteine, ends with the phenylalanine, and has 17 residues. Only CDR3 DNA is held: 51 bases, read in frame from base 1. Notes on this clone: This receptor's antigen is unknown. No base quality values were provided; no much bigger clone lies one nucleotide off.

The receptor was isolated from a girl aged 10 to 17 in good health and CMV-seropositive. Sequencing was carried out using PBMCs. The chain was built from TRBV9 and TRBJ2-3, and 11 bases in between align with TRBD2. The CDR3: CASSDATSGGSTDTQYF. The nucleotide sequence reads as follows: TGTGCCAGCAGCGACGCCACTAGCGGGGGTAGCACAGATACGCAGTATTTT.